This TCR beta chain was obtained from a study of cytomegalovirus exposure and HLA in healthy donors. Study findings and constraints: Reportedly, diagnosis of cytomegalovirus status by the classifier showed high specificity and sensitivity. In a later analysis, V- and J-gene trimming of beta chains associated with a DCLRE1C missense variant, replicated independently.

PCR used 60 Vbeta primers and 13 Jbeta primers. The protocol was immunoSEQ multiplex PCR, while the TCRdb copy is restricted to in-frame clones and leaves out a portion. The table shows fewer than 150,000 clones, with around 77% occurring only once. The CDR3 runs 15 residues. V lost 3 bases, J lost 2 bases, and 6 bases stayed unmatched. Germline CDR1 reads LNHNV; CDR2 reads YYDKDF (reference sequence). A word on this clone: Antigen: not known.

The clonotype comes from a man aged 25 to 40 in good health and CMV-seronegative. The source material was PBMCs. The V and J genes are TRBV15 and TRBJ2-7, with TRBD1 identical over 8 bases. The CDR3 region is CATSRDRVTAYEQYF. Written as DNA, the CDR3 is TGTGCCACCAGCAGGGACAGGGTCACGGCCTACGAGCAGTACTTC.